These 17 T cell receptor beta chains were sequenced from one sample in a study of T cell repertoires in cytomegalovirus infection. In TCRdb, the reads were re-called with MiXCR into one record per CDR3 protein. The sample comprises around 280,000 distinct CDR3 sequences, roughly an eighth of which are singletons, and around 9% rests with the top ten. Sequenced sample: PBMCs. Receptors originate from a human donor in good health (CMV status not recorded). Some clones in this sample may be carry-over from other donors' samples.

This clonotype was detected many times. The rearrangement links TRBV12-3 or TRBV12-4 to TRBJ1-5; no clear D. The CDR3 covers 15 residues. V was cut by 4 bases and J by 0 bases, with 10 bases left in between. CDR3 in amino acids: CASSSRGHSNQPQHF. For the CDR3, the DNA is TGTGCCAGCAGTTCCCGCGGGCATAGCAATCAGCCCCAGCATTTT.

CDR3 in DNA: TGCGCCAGCAGCCAGGGGACGGCCACTAATTCACCCCTCCACTTT. It specifies CASSQGTATNSPLHF. The gene calls are TRBV5-1 and TRBJ1-6; tentative D call: TRBD1 (6 bases). The germline V and J ends were trimmed by 4 bases and 6 bases, with 14 bases remaining between them. In germline, CDR1 is SGHRS, CDR2 YFSETQ. The CDR3 is made up of 15 amino acids.

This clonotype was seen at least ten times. The chain's CDR3 is CSVEGGAAGRAYEQYF. For the CDR3, the DNA is TGCAGCGTTGAAGGAGGTGCGGCAGGGCGCGCCTACGAGCAGTACTTC. The genes are TRBV29-1 and TRBJ2-7, with D possibly being TRBD1 (5 bases). V was clipped by 1 base and J by 2 bases, with 18 bases between them. This CDR3 comprises 16 residues. Looked up from germline, CDR1 is SQVTM and CDR2 is ANQGSEA.

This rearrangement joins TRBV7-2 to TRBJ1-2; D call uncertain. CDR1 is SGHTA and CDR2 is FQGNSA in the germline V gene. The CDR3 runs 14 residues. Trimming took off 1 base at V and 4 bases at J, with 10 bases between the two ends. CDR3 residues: CASSLEGVSYGYTF. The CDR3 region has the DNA TGTGCCAGCAGCTTAGAGGGTGTCAGCTATGGCTACACCTTC.

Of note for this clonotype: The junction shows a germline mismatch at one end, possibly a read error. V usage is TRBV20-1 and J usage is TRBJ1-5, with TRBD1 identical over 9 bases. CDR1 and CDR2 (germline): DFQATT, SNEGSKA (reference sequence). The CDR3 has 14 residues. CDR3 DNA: TGCAGTGCAAGAGACCGGGACAGGGCTCAGCCCCAGCATTTT. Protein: CSARDRDRAQPQHF.

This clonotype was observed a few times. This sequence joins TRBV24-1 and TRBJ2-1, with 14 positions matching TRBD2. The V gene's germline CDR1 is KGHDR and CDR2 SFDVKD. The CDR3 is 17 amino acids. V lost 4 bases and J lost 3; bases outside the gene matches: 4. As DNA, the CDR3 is TGTGCCACCAGTGAGTCGGGACTAGCGGGAGTCTACAATGAGCAGTTCTTC. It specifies CATSESGLAGVYNEQFF.

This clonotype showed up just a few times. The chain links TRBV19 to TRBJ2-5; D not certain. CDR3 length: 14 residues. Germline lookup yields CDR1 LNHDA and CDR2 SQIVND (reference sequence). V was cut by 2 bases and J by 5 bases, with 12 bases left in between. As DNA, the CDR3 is TGTGCCAGTAGTATACTAGGTGATCGGGAGACCCAGTACTTC. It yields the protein CASSILGDRETQYF.

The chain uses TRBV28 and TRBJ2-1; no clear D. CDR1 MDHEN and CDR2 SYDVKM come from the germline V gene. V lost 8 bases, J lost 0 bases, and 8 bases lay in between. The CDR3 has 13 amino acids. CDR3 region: CASWTSSYNEQFF. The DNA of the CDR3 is TGTGCCAGCTGGACGAGCTCCTACAATGAGCAGTTCTTC.

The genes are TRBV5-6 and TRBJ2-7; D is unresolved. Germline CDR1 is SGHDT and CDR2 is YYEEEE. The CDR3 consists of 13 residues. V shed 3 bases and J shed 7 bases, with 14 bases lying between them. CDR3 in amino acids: CASSSLTDGEQYF. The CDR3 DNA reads TGTGCCAGCAGCTCCCTGACCGACGGGGAGCAGTACTTC.

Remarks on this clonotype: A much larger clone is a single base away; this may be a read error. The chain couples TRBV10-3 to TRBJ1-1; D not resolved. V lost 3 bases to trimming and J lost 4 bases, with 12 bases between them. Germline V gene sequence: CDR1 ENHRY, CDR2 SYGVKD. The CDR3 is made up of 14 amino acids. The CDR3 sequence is CAISERVWSTEAFF. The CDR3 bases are TGTGCCATCAGTGAAAGGGTGTGGAGCACTGAAGCTTTCTTT.

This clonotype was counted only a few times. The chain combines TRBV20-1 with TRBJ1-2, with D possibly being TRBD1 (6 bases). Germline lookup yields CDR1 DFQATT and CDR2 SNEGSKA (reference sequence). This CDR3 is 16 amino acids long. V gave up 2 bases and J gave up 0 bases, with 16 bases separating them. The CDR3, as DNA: TGCAGTGCTAGAATCCTGGACAGCAATACTAACTATGGCTACACCTTC. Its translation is CSARILDSNTNYGYTF.

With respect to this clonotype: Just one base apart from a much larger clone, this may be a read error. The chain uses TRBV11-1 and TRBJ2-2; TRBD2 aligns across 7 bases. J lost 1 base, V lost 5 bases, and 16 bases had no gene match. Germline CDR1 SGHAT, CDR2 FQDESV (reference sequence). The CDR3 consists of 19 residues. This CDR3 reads CASSPEGLVGVLNTGELFF. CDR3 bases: TGTGCCAGCAGCCCCGAAGGACTAGTGGGCGTACTGAACACCGGGGAGCTGTTTTTT.

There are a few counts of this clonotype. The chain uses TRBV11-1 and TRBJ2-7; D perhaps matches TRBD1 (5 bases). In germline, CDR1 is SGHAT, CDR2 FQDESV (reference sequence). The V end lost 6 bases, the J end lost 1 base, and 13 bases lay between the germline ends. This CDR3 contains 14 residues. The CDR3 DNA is TGTGCCAGCAGTTTCGACAGCAGTTCCTACGAGCAGTACTTC. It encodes CASSFDSSSYEQYF.

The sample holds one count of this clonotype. This CDR3 is CASSPDPLGTQYF. CDR3 DNA: TGTGCCAGCAGCCCTGACCCTTTGGGTACGCAGTATTTT. J is TRBJ2-3 and V is TRBV5-4; D is unclear. This CDR3 has 13 residues. Germline V gene sequence: CDR1 SGHNT, CDR2 YYREEE (reference sequence). Deletions cut 4 bases from V and 8 bases from J, with 14 bases between. Supplemented by reference TRBV5-4 and TRBJ2-3, the full variable domain reads ETGVTQSPTHLIKTRGQQVTLRCSSQSGHNTVSWYQQALGQGPQFIFQYYREEENGRGNFPPRFSGLQFPNYSSELNVNALELDDSALYLCASSPDPLGTQYFGPGTRLTVL.

CDR3 DNA sequence: TGTGCCAGCAGTGAAAGGGGACAGGGGACGTATGGCTACACCTTC. Protein: CASSERGQGTYGYTF. V gene TRBV6-1 combines with J gene TRBJ1-2; 10 nucleotides line up with TRBD1. The trim removed 2 bases at V and 5 bases at J, leaving 5 bases unmatched. Per germline, CDR1 MNHNS and CDR2 SASEGT. CDR3 size: 15 residues.

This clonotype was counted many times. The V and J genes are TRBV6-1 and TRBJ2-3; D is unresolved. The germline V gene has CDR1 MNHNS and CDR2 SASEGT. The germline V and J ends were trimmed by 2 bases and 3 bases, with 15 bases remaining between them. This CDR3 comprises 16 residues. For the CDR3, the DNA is TGTGCCAGCAGTGAAATGCGCGCGCAGAAAACAGATACGCAGTATTTT. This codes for CASSEMRAQKTDTQYF.

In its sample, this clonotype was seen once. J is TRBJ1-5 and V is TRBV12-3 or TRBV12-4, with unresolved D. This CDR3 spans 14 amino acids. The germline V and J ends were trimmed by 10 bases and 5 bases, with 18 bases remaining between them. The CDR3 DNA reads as TGTGCCACATCCGACGAAGGAGGATATCAGCCCCAGCATTTT. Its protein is CATSDEGGYQPQHF.